These 27 T cell receptor beta chains were sequenced from one sample in a study of blood T cell repertoires in COVID-19. TCRdb keeps only in-frame clones here, not all; method: immunoSEQ multiplex PCR. Among some 80,000 clones, more than 75% were seen once, and the ten largest hold approximately 19%. Sequenced sample: peripheral blood. The receptor source for this set is a human donor in a cohort sampled during active COVID-19.

V is TRBV10-2 and J is TRBJ2-7; TRBD1 might be the D (6 bases). In germline, CDR1 is WSHSY, CDR2 SAAADI. The CDR3 spans 14 residues. V was pared by 5 bases and J by 0 bases, with 11 bases between. CDR3 sequence (DNA): TGCGCCAGCAGTTTAGACAGGTCCTCCTACGAGCAGTACTTC. Encoded protein: CASSLDRSSYEQYF.

This clone was counted once. The genes are TRBV7-7 and TRBJ2-5; the match to TRBD1 covers 9 bases. J lost 4 bases, V lost 2 bases, and 8 bases had no gene match. Germline values: CDR1 SSHAT, CDR2 FNYEAQ (reference sequence). This CDR3 is 16 amino acids long. The CDR3 region is CASSLHPGQGGETQYF. CDR3 DNA sequence: TGTGCCAGCAGCTTACATCCGGGACAGGGAGGAGAGACCCAGTACTTC.

The gene calls are TRBV4-3 and TRBJ1-3; D ambiguous. This CDR3 has 17 residues. CDR1 is LGHNA, CDR2 YSLEER, per germline. V lost 0 bases and J lost 0, with 12 bases in between. As DNA, the CDR3 is TGCGCCAGCAGCCAAGATGCCTTAGGGAGCTCTGGAAACACCATATATTTT. Translating gives CASSQDALGSSGNTIYF.

The chain has TRBV25-1 and TRBJ2-3; D is possibly TRBD2 (5 bases). V gave up 6 bases and J gave up 0 bases, with 19 bases separating them. This CDR3 comprises 17 residues. Germline V gene data show CDR1 as MGHDK and CDR2 as SYGVNS. Written as DNA, the CDR3 is TGTGCCAGCAGCCTCTCCCCGAACCCGGGGAGCACAGATACGCAGTATTTT. Residues: CASSLSPNPGSTDTQYF.

CDR3 protein: CASSDPGGANYGYTF. In DNA, the CDR3 is TGTGCCAGTAGTGACCCAGGGGGAGCTAACTATGGCTACACCTTC. The V gene is TRBV19, the J gene TRBJ1-2, with 7 positions matching TRBD1. The CDR3 is made up of 15 amino acids. The germline CDR1 and CDR2 sequences are LNHDA and SQIVND (reference sequence). The V and J ends lost 5 bases and 0 bases, in that order; junction bases with no gene match: 6.

J is TRBJ1-1 and V is TRBV18; perhaps TRBD1 as D (5 bases). The germline V gene encodes CDR1 KGHSH and CDR2 LQKENI. V shed 2 bases and J shed 1 base, with 8 bases lying between them. The CDR3 is 14 residues long. The CDR3 nucleotides are TGTGCCAGCTCACCATCAGGGCAGAACACTGAAGCTTTCTTT. It encodes CASSPSGQNTEAFF.

This chain connects TRBV7-2 to TRBJ2-7; 8 bases line up with TRBD2. Unmatched junction bases numbered 8, after V lost 1 base and J lost 3 bases. Germline V gene lookup returns CDR1 SGHTA and CDR2 FQGNSA. CDR3 length: 16 residues. The CDR3 region has the DNA TGTGCCAGCAGCTTAGGGGTCGGCGGGGGGAGCTACGAGCAGTACTTC. Encoded protein: CASSLGVGGGSYEQYF.

This chain uses TRBV5-1 with TRBJ2-5; TRBD2 agrees at 11 bases. Germline CDR1 is SGHRS and CDR2 is YFSETQ. This CDR3 comprises 16 residues. V was pared by 5 bases and J by 5 bases, with 11 bases of the junction left unmatched. The CDR3 protein is CASSFPGLAERETQYF. The CDR3 DNA reads TGCGCCAGCAGTTTCCCGGGACTAGCGGAGAGGGAGACCCAGTACTTC.

The J gene is TRBJ1-1, the V gene TRBV3-1 (or the pseudogene TRBV3-2); D call uncertain. Trimming pared 1 base from V and 1 base from J, leaving 4 bases between. Germline lookup yields CDR1 LGHDT and CDR2 YNNKEL (reference sequence). The CDR3 is 13 amino acids. The CDR3 coding sequence is TGTGCCAGCAGCCAAGTATCGAACACTGAAGCTTTCTTT. Its protein is CASSQVSNTEAFF.

The chain carries TRBV2 and TRBJ1-6; D remains unclear. Trimming shortened V by 4 bases and J by 0 bases, and 10 bases separated the two germline ends. Germline assignment: CDR1 SNHLY and CDR2 FYNNEI. The CDR3 runs 16 residues. The CDR3 reads CASSGAGFSYNSPLHF. The CDR3 DNA reads TGTGCCAGCAGTGGGGCGGGTTTCTCCTATAATTCACCCCTCCACTTT.

The chain combines TRBV4-1 with TRBJ1-2, with a weak D call TRBD1 (6 bases). CDR1 and CDR2 (germline): MGHRA, YSYEKL. V was cut by 3 bases and J by 1 base, with 9 bases left in between. CDR3 length: 14 amino acids. The CDR3 sequence is CASSQAGVNYGYTF. Here the CDR3 DNA reads TGCGCCAGCAGCCAGGCAGGGGTTAACTATGGCTACACCTTC.

V usage is TRBV5-1 and J usage is TRBJ2-7, with D possibly TRBD2 on 6 matching bases. CDR3 length equals 12 residues. CDR1 and CDR2 from the germline V gene are SGHRS and YFSETQ. V was pared by 3 bases and J by 6 bases, with 10 bases between. CDR3 coding DNA: TGCGCCAGCAGCTGGAGGGGTGGCGAGCAGTACTTC. Amino acids: CASSWRGGEQYF.

The CDR3 bases are TGTGCCAGCTCACCACTAGCGGTAGACAATGAGCAGTTCTTC. Its translation is CASSPLAVDNEQFF. The chain carries TRBV18 and TRBJ2-1, with a possible D match to TRBD2 (6 bases). Trimming left V 1 base short and J 5 bases short, with 9 bases between. CDR3 length equals 14 residues. Germline assignment: CDR1 KGHSH and CDR2 LQKENI.

V usage is TRBV5-6 and J usage is TRBJ2-3; D not resolved. Germline assignment: CDR1 SGHDT and CDR2 YYEEEE. The CDR3 covers 17 residues. Trimming stripped 0 bases from V and 0 bases from J, with 14 bases between. The DNA of the CDR3 is TGTGCCAGCAGCTTGGTCCCATCGGCGGCGAGCACAGATACGCAGTATTTT. Residues: CASSLVPSAASTDTQYF.

V usage is TRBV2 and J usage is TRBJ1-5, with no clear D. The CDR3 sequence is 14 residues long. Germline assignment: CDR1 SNHLY and CDR2 FYNNEI. Trimming removed 7 bases from V and 3 bases from J, with 13 bases in between. CDR3 residues: CASTLGLPNQPQHF. The CDR3 DNA follows: TGTGCCAGCACCCTGGGCCTGCCCAATCAGCCCCAGCATTTT.

This chain joins TRBV25-1 and TRBJ2-3; 10 bases agree with TRBD2. The CDR3 sequence is 15 residues long. Trimming took 4 bases from V and 0 from J; bases not matched to a gene: 1. The germline gives CDR1 MGHDK, CDR2 SYGVNS. The CDR3 reads CASSASGGSTDTQYF. For the CDR3, the DNA is TGTGCCAGCAGTGCTAGCGGGGGAAGCACAGATACGCAGTATTTT.

J is TRBJ1-3 and V is TRBV9; D uncertain. The CDR3 has 15 residues. Trimming pared 6 bases from V and 4 bases from J, leaving 17 bases between. CDR1 and CDR2 (germline): SGDLS, YYNGEE. The CDR3 loop is CASTSGGLLGNTIYF. CDR3 sequence (DNA): TGTGCCAGCACCTCAGGTGGCTTATTGGGAAACACCATATATTTT.

The rearrangement links TRBV24-1 to TRBJ2-1; tentative D call: TRBD2 (6 bases). Trimming cost V 9 bases and J 7 bases, with 15 bases left between them. Germline V gene data show CDR1 as KGHDR and CDR2 as SFDVKD. The length of the CDR3 is 13 residues. For the CDR3, the DNA is TGTGCCACCGGGGGAGGCTCCGGGAATGAGCAGTTCTTC. Protein: CATGGGSGNEQFF.

This rearrangement joins TRBV2 to TRBJ2-7, with no clear D. Germline V gives CDR1 SNHLY, CDR2 FYNNEI. The CDR3 length is 11 residues. Trimming cost V 8 bases and J 2 bases, with 7 bases left between them. The CDR3 is CASRQTYEQYF. As DNA, the CDR3 is TGTGCCAGCCGTCAGACCTACGAGCAGTACTTC.

J is TRBJ1-1 and V is TRBV3-1 (or the pseudogene TRBV3-2), with 7 bases that match TRBD1. The CDR3 consists of 15 residues. V lost 1 base to trimming and J lost 7 bases; unmatched junction nucleotides: 9. Germline-derived CDR1 and CDR2 are LGHDT and YNNKEL (reference sequence). This CDR3 is CASSQGRGPGGEAFF. The CDR3 coding sequence is TGTGCCAGCAGCCAAGGCCGGGGGCCAGGGGGTGAAGCTTTCTTT.

CDR3: CASSTSSGGWDTQYF. As DNA, the CDR3 is TGTGCCAGCAGCACATCGAGCGGGGGCTGGGATACGCAGTATTTT. The chain links TRBV7-2 to TRBJ2-3; 8 bases are a match to TRBD2. The ends lost 5 bases at V and 6 bases at J; junction bases unmatched: 10. Germline values: CDR1 SGHTA, CDR2 FQGNSA. The CDR3 sequence is 15 residues long.

The V gene is TRBV5-1, the J gene TRBJ1-3; TRBD1 aligns across 8 bases. Germline V gene sequence: CDR1 SGHRS, CDR2 YFSETQ. Trimming at V came to 0 bases and at J to 0 bases, leaving 5 bases not matched to a gene. This CDR3 is built from 17 residues. Written as DNA, the CDR3 is TGCGCCAGCAGCTTGGGGCGGACAGGGAGCTCTGGAAACACCATATATTTT. It is translated as CASSLGRTGSSGNTIYF.

The chain's CDR3 is CASSLLYGGYEQYF. CDR3 nucleotide sequence: TGTGCCAGCAGCTTGTTGTACGGGGGCTACGAGCAGTACTTC. The chain combines TRBV7-9 with TRBJ2-7; weak D call: TRBD2 (6 bases). V was pared by 3 bases and J by 3 bases, with 12 bases between. CDR1 is SEHNR and CDR2 is FQNEAQ in the germline V gene (reference sequence). The CDR3 sequence is 14 residues long.

This chain links TRBV5-1 with TRBJ2-5, with 9 bases aligning to TRBD1. The germline V gene has CDR1 SGHRS and CDR2 YFSETQ. This CDR3 region has 15 residues. V lost 0 bases, J lost 1 base, and 1 base stayed unmatched. The chain's CDR3 is CASSLAGQGQETQYF. The CDR3 DNA reads as TGCGCCAGCAGCTTGGCGGGACAGGGCCAAGAGACCCAGTACTTC.

This clone was counted a single time. V is TRBV6-5 and J is TRBJ2-1, with D tentatively TRBD2 (5 bases). V was clipped by 2 bases and J by 4 bases, with 12 bases between them. The germline gives CDR1 MNHEY, CDR2 SVGAGI. The CDR3 sequence is 15 residues long. The CDR3 sequence is CASSYQRRTYNEQFF. The CDR3 region has the DNA TGTGCCAGCAGTTACCAGAGACGGACTTACAATGAGCAGTTCTTC.

The gene calls are TRBV6-1 and TRBJ1-1, with 7 nucleotides matching TRBD1. Trimming took 4 bases from V and 1 from J; bases not matched to a gene: 9. The CDR3 length is 16 residues. Germline CDR1 MNHNS, CDR2 SASEGT. Here the CDR3 DNA reads TGTGCCAGCAGTGGCCAGACAGGGTGGGCGAACACTGAAGCTTTCTTT. Translated: CASSGQTGWANTEAFF.

The V call is TRBV27, the J call TRBJ2-1; D uncertain. Per the germline V gene, CDR1 is MNHEY and CDR2 is SMNVEV (reference sequence). The germline V and J ends were trimmed by 6 bases and 4 bases, with 19 bases remaining between them. There are 16 residues in the CDR3. CDR3 in amino acids: CASSLSLLLPYNEQFF. For the CDR3, the DNA is TGTGCCAGCAGCCTATCTCTGCTTTTACCTTACAATGAGCAGTTCTTC.